This T cell receptor (beta chain) was sequenced for a study of early stage breast cancer tumors. Study-wide context: About 70% of the 16 invasive tumors were ER+, PR+ and HER2-. Under 10 ER+/PR+/HER2- tumors were invasive ductal; a few were invasive lobular. Each sample averaged approximately 10-fold read coverage.

Germline V gene data show CDR1 as LGHNA and CDR2 as YNFKEQ. This CDR3 contains 15 residues. With regard to this clone: The junction does not match germline at one end; this may be a read error. The same CDR3 arises from other DNA sequences in this sample as well.

Profiled with immunoSEQ multiplex PCR; TCRdb holds only in-frame clones, not every one. The sample shows 3,000 or so clones, 64% of them seen only once. This receptor was identified in a person between 35 and 49 years old with breast cancer. The rearrangement joins TRBV4-2 to TRBJ2-7; D call uncertain. The sample comprised breast tumor tissue. The DNA for the CDR3 is TGTGCCAGTAGCCAAGATCTTTCCCCGCCCTACGAGCAGTACTTC. It codes for CASSQDLSPPYEQYF.